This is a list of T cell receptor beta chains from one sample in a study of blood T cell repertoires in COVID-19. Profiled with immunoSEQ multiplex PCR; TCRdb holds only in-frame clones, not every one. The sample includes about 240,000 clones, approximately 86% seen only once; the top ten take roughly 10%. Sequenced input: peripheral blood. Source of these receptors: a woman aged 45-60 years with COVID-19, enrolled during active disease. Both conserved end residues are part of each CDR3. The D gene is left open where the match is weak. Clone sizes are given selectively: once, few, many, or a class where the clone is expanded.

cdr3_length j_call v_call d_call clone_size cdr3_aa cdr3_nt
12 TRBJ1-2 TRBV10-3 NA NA CAIRRLDYGYTF TGTGCCATCAGACGCTTAGACTATGGCTACACCTTC
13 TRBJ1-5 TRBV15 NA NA CATSRDWEGPQHF TGTGCCACCAGCAGAGATTGGGAGGGGCCCCAGCATTTT
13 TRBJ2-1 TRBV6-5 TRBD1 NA CASRGTGGNEQFF TGTGCCAGCAGGGGTACAGGGGGCAATGAGCAGTTCTTC
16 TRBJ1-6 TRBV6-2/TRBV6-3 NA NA CASSLGRAAFNSPLHF TGTGCCAGCAGTTTAGGGCGGGCAGCCTTTAATTCACCCCTCCACTTT
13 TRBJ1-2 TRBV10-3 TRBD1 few CAISKQGDYGYTF TGTGCCATCAGTAAACAGGGGGACTATGGCTACACCTTC
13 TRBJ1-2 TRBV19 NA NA CASRQQADTGYTF TGTGCCAGTAGGCAGCAGGCCGACACTGGCTACACCTTC
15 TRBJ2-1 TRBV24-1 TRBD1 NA CATSDTGGLYNEQFF TGTGCCACCAGTGATACAGGGGGCCTCTACAATGAGCAGTTCTTC
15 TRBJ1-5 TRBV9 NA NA CASNLGGEVSQPQHF TGTGCCAGCAACCTAGGGGGGGAGGTCAGTCAGCCCCAGCATTTT
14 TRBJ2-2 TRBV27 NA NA CASKKPEGTGELFF TGTGCCAGCAAGAAACCCGAGGGAACCGGGGAGCTGTTTTTT
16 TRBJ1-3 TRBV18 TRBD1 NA CASSPRPGTGVGTIYF TGTGCCAGCTCACCCCGTCCCGGGACAGGGGTTGGCACCATATATTTT
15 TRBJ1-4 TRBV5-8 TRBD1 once CASSLQGNGVEKLFF TGTGCCAGCAGCCTACAGGGGAACGGAGTTGAAAAACTGTTTTTT
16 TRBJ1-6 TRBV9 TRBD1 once CASALGGGDRATPLHF TGTGCCAGCGCTCTTGGGGGTGGGGACAGGGCAACGCCCCTCCACTTT
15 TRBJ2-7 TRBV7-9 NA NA CASSLEQGDYYEQYF TGTGCCAGCAGCTTAGAACAGGGGGACTACTACGAGCAGTACTTC
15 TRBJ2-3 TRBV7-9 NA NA CASSFFTGPRDTQYF TGTGCCAGCAGCTTCTTTACAGGTCCTCGGGATACGCAGTATTTT
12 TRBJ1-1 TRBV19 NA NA CASSMVQGSAFF TGTGCCAGTAGTATGGTCCAGGGTAGCGCTTTCTTT
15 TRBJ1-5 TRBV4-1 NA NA CASSQEGGSNQPQHF TGCGCCAGCAGCCAAGAGGGGGGTAGCAATCAGCCCCAGCATTTT
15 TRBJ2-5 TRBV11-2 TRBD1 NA CASRRPGQGLETQYF TGTGCCAGCAGACGCCCGGGACAGGGTTTAGAGACCCAGTACTTC
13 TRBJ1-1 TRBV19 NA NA CASNPPAGSKAFF TGTGCCAGTAATCCACCGGCGGGGTCCAAGGCTTTCTTT